This TCR beta chain appears in the sequencing data of a study of neoadjuvant anti-PD-1 for oral cavity cancer. Overall study: Patients without progression received a fourth nivolumab dose around day 43, then surgical resection on days 50-56.

Regarding the study as a whole: With a few patients per group, TCR findings need larger cohorts.

As to time point: after neoadjuvant nivolumab, at surgical resection. The patients had HPV-negative, locally advanced oral cavity squamous cell carcinoma. In regard to this clone: Its cognate antigen is unknown.

Six replicates per PBMC sample, mostly from roughly 450 ng of genomic DNA. Generated by immunoSEQ multiplex PCR, the TCRdb table keeps only in-frame clones and is missing some. Among some 15,000 clones listed, around 75% were seen once. Trimming removed 2 bases at V and 0 bases at J, with 20 bases between. The CDR3 runs to 18 residues. Germline CDR1 and CDR2: GTSNPN and SVGIG (reference sequence). The sequencing here drew on PBMCs, taken after nivolumab (anti-PD-1) treatment. The chain employs TRBV30 and TRBJ2-1; a weak D match, TRBD2 (6 bases). The clonotype originates from a person between 35 and 79 years old with oral cavity squamous cell carcinoma. As DNA, the CDR3 is TGTGCCTGGAGTCCCTCCGTGGTTGCGGGAAACTCCTACAATGAGCAGTTCTTC. Translating it yields CAWSPSVVAGNSYNEQFF.